This record looks at one TCR beta chain sequence and its context. This clonotype appeared a few times. Its antigen is unknown. There are no base qualities to consult, and no much larger clone falls within one base. The treatment or condition label for this specimen denotes: in vitro stimulation with specific CMV peptide epitopes to enrich CMV-specific T cells. The CDR3, cysteine through phenylalanine, is 16 amino acids long. Just CDR3 DNA is preserved here, 48 bases in frame from base 1. Looking up the germline V gene yields CDR1 SQVTM and CDR2 ANQGSEA. Unmatched junction bases come to 10, with V trimmed by 0 bases and J by 7 bases. Sequencing was performed on an Illumina HiSeq 1500. TCRdb reworked the public reads: Q25 trimming with fastp, MiXCR clone assembly, productive beta chains retained. All rows with the same CDR3 protein become a single entry with the most common DNA and genes. The sample profile shows 350,000 to 400,000 distinct CDR3 sequences; about a third of them were found once. 13% of the sample is in the top ten clones.

The data belong to a study of T cell repertoires in cytomegalovirus infection (dated by TCRdb to the late 2010s). Broadly, across the study: Alongside well-studied HLA-B-restricted epitopes, the peptide stimulations were aimed at recently identified HLA-C-restricted CMV epitopes, whose presentation resists viral immunomodulation. Donor HLA type was relevant to the analysis, as public TCR beta signatures indicated carriage of CMV infection together with the matching HLA type.

Results the study describes overall, beyond this receptor: The ex vivo response was dominated by HLA-C-restricted CMV-specific TCR beta clonotypes, which also provided the single most frequent clonotype in two of eight donors. Carriers of CMV infection plus the relevant HLA type were discriminated by the cumulative frequency of public TCR beta family members in the study cohort and in an independent roughly 320-donor cohort.

In this chain, TRBV29-1 is recombined with TRBJ2-1; 9 nucleotides in the junction match TRBD2. The sequence came from a human donor in good health (CMV status not recorded). Some clones in this sample may be carry-over from other donors' samples. The sample here was cultured PBMCs, taken from culture after CMV antigen stimulation. This receptor has the CDR3 CSVEDRSSGSWNEQFF. Here is the DNA: TGCAGCGTTGAAGATCGAAGTAGCGGGAGTTGGAATGAGCAGTTCTTC.